Listed below are T cell receptor beta chains from one sample, sequenced in a study of T cells in Graves' hyperthyroidism and ophthalmopathy. TCRdb fed the multiplex PCR reads into MiXCR, producing one record per CDR3 protein. Of about 250,000 distinct CDR3 sequences listed, approximately 20% are singletons. Sample: blood. These receptors all come from a man between 25 and 39 years old with Graves' ophthalmopathy. CDR3s include the opening cysteine and the closing phenylalanine or tryptophan. D genes are given only for firm matches. Clone size is stated in some rows and not others, as once, few, many or a class when expanded.

CDR3nt	CDR3aa	d_gene	v_gene	j_gene	abundance
TGCAGCGTTGACCGGGACGGTAACCACTATGGCTACACCTTC	CSVDRDGNHYGYTF	-	TRBV29-1	TRBJ1-2	-
TGTGCCAGCTCACCAGGGGGACTAGCGGGAGGGAATGAGCAGTTCTTC	CASSPGGLAGGNEQFF	TRBD2	TRBV18	TRBJ2-1	-
TGTGCCAGCAGCCGCCCCGTTGGCGAGCAGTTCTTC	CASSRPVGEQFF	-	TRBV3-1	TRBJ2-1	-
TGCAGCGCCATTCTACGGGGCGAGCAGTACTTC	CSAILRGEQYF	-	TRBV29-1	TRBJ2-7	few
TGCAGTGCTAGAGGACTAGCGGGAGTACCGAGCTCCTACAATGAGCAGTTCTTC	CSARGLAGVPSSYNEQFF	TRBD2	TRBV20-1	TRBJ2-1	few
TGTGCCAGCAGTTTAAGAGGGCAGGATAAGGGGGAGCTGTTTTTT	CASSLRGQDKGELFF	-	TRBV12-3/TRBV12-4	TRBJ2-2	-
TGTGCCAGCAGCCAGATCAGTGGCGCAACTAATGAAAAACTGTTTTTT	CASSQISGATNEKLFF	-	TRBV3-1	TRBJ1-4	many
TGCAGTGCTTTCTCCCGTGGGACCGGGGAGCTGTTTTTT	CSAFSRGTGELFF	-	TRBV20-1	TRBJ2-2	few
TGTGCCAGCAGTGTGGGCCATTACAATGAGCAGTTCTTC	CASSVGHYNEQFF	-	TRBV2	TRBJ2-1	many
TGTGCCATCAGTGAGTCGAATGGGCGCGAGCAGTACTTC	CAISESNGREQYF	-	TRBV10-3	TRBJ2-7	-
TGCAGTGCTCCCCCTGGAGTAGCCGGGGAGCAGTACTTC	CSAPPGVAGEQYF	-	TRBV20-1	TRBJ2-7	-
TGTGCCAGCAGGCGACAGGGAGGTAATAGCAATCAGCCCCAGCATTTT	CASRRQGGNSNQPQHF	TRBD1	TRBV6-1	TRBJ1-5	-
TGTGCCAGCAGCCGCTCGAACACTGAAGCTTTCTTT	CASSRSNTEAFF	-	TRBV5-6	TRBJ1-1	many
TGTGCTAGCAGCTCGACAGGGCTCAATCAGTCCCAGCATTTT	CASSSTGLNQSQHF	TRBD1	TRBV7-7	TRBJ1-5	-
TGTGCCAGCAGCGACGCGGGACAGCAAGTTTTCTACGAGCAGTACTTC	CASSDAGQQVFYEQYF	-	TRBV9	TRBJ2-7	-
TGTGCCAGCAGCCCCGGGACAGGGGTGCCAACCGGGGAGCTGTTTTTT	CASSPGTGVPTGELFF	TRBD1	TRBV5-5	TRBJ2-2	-
TGTGCCAGCATCCCCCGGGGGGGCGTGAACACCGGGGAGCTGTTTTTT	CASIPRGGVNTGELFF	TRBD2	TRBV7-2	TRBJ2-2	-
TGTGCCAGCAGCGTAGCCCCGTCTAGCGGGAGGGCCGAGCAGTACTTC	CASSVAPSSGRAEQYF	TRBD2	TRBV9	TRBJ2-7	few
TGTGCTAGTGGTTTGGTACCCCGACTAGCGGGAGGGGGGGAAGAGACCCAGTACTTC	CASGLVPRLAGGGEETQYF	TRBD2	TRBV12-5	TRBJ2-5	-
TGTGCCAGCAGCCAAGAGAGGCCGGGACAGGGGTACGAGCAGTACTTC	CASSQERPGQGYEQYF	TRBD1	TRBV4-2	TRBJ2-7	-
TGTGCCAGCAGCTTGACAGGGGGCTATGGCACCGGGGAGCTGTTTTTT	CASSLTGGYGTGELFF	TRBD1	TRBV11-1	TRBJ2-2	few
TGTGCCTGGAGTGTAGGACTAGCGGGTGAGCAGTTCTTC	CAWSVGLAGEQFF	TRBD2	TRBV30	TRBJ2-1	many
TGTGCCAGCAGGACCGGGACTAGCGGCTCCTACGAGCAGTACTTC	CASRTGTSGSYEQYF	TRBD2	TRBV6-1	TRBJ2-7	-